This T cell receptor (beta chain) originates from a study of beta chain features in type 1 diabetes. As every portion of the isolated RNA was reverse transcribed, the sequencing read expressed TCRB transcripts. Profiled with immunoSEQ multiplex PCR; TCRdb holds only in-frame clones, not every one. Among some 63,000 clones, roughly 60% were seen once, and the ten largest hold over 2%. J lost 0 bases, V lost 3 bases, and 5 bases had no gene match. Germline values: CDR1 SGHDT, CDR2 YYEEEE. The CDR3 covers 15 residues. This chain uses TRBV5-6 with TRBJ1-1; 7 bases map to TRBD1. The TCR originated in a woman younger than 30 in good health. The sequencing sample was made of Tregs from blood. This CDR3 is CASSSYRGMNTEAFF. CDR3 nucleotide sequence: TGTGCCAGCAGCTCGTACAGGGGCATGAACACTGAAGCTTTCTTT.